This section outlines one T cell receptor beta chain sequence together with its context. Its matching antigen is unknown. Germline V gives CDR1 SGHVS, CDR2 FNYEAQ. J lost 2 bases, V lost 1 base, and 4 bases had no gene match. CDR3 length equals 16 residues. This entry is derived from a study of cytomegalovirus exposure and HLA in healthy donors. Points from the study as a whole: As confirmed in vitro, three CMV-associated chains were specific for CMV antigens. Investigators reported 164 TCR beta chains as tied to cytomegalovirus.

Measured with immunoSEQ multiplex PCR; TCRdb has only the in-frame clones, and not every one. The sample lists under 150,000 clones, around 87% occurring once. The sample taken for sequencing was PBMCs. The receptor's source is a man between 18 and 35 years old in good health and CMV-seropositive. The rearrangement joins TRBV7-6 to TRBJ1-3; 8 positions agree with TRBD1. As DNA, the CDR3 is TGTGCCAGCAGCTTAGATCCACAGGGGGCTGGAAACACCATATATTTT. It encodes CASSLDPQGAGNTIYF.